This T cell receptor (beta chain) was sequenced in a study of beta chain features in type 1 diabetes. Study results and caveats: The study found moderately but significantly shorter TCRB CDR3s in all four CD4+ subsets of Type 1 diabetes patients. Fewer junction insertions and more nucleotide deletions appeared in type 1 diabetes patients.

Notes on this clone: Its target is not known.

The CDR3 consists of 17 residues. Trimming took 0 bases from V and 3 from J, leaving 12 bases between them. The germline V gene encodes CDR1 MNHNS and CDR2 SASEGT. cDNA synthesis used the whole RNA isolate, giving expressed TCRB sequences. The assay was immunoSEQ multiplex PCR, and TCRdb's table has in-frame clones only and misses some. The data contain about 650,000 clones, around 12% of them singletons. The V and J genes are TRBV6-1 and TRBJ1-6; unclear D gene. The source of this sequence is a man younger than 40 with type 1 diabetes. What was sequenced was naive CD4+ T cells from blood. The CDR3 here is CASSEALRDIYNSPLHF. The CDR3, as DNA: TGTGCCAGCAGTGAAGCGCTTAGGGATATCTATAATTCACCCCTCCACTTT.